The source of this T cell receptor (beta chain) is a study of blood T cell repertoires in COVID-19. Study at large: PBMCs, B-cell-depleted T cells, or T cells were the source of the cDNA or gDNA that made up the material.

Using immunoSEQ multiplex PCR, the repertoire was profiled, and TCRdb retains in-frame clones only, with some absent. The sample holds a few hundred thousand clones; about 85% are singletons and the top ten take roughly 2.7%. Deletions cut 3 bases from V and 6 bases from J, with 11 bases between. This CDR3 region has 14 residues. Germline V gene data show CDR1 as KGHDR and CDR2 as SFDVKD. The J gene is TRBJ2-1, the V gene TRBV24-1, with D possibly being TRBD2 (5 bases). Input material: PBMCs or T cells enriched from blood (not recorded which). The source is a woman aged 45 to 65 who had recovered from COVID-19. The CDR3 spells CATSDPTRRNEQFF. The CDR3 DNA follows: TGTGCCACCAGTGATCCTACTAGGCGCAATGAGCAGTTCTTC.